This T cell receptor (beta chain) was profiled in a study of shared T cell receptors in the human thymus. CDR3 length: 12 residues. Assay used: immunoSEQ multiplex PCR; TCRdb lists only in-frame clones, some missing. The table lists some 700,000 clones, 88% of them singletons. These data also formed part of another study, on human thymus T cells.

The V gene is TRBV1, the J gene TRBJ2-7; the table's TRBD2 call for D was not verified on the DNA. TRBV1 is designated a pseudogene. Sequences were obtained from thymocytes. The receptor was derived from a boy under three years old with a congenital heart defect. DNA of the CDR3: TGCACCAGCAGCCAACCCCAGAGGGAGCAGTACTTC. This gives the protein CTSSQPQREQYF.